Below, 29 T cell receptor beta chains from the same sample are listed, as sequenced in a study of cytomegalovirus exposure and HLA in healthy donors. TCRdb's table, derived via immunoSEQ multiplex PCR, lists solely in-frame clones and lacks some. The data contain 150,000 to 200,000 clones, 84% of them singletons. Sequenced sample: PBMCs. The receptors come from a man younger than 40 in good health and CMV-seropositive.

V and J are TRBV9 and TRBJ2-7; the match to TRBD2 covers 9 bases. CDR3 length: 15 amino acids. From germline, CDR1 is SGDLS and CDR2 YYNGEE. J was trimmed by 6 bases and V by 0 bases; bases with no gene match: 7. The chain's CDR3 is CASSVESSGVGEQYF. For the CDR3, the DNA is TGTGCCAGCAGCGTAGAATCTAGCGGGGTGGGCGAGCAGTACTTC.

The count of this clone is one. The J gene is TRBJ2-7, the V gene TRBV7-6; TRBD1 aligns across 9 bases. The CDR3 runs to 16 residues. Trimming removed 5 bases from V and 7 bases from J; junction bases left unmatched: 15. Germline V gene lookup returns CDR1 SGHVS and CDR2 FNYEAQ. Here the CDR3 DNA reads TGTGCCAGCAGCCAAGTTTTCCGGGACAGGGCAAGGGAGCAGTACTTC. Its translation is CASSQVFRDRAREQYF.

The rearrangement uses TRBV9 and TRBJ1-4; 10 bases align to TRBD1. J gave up 1 base and V 4 bases, and 13 bases lay outside the gene matches. Germline CDR1 reads SGDLS; CDR2 reads YYNGEE. This CDR3 is built from 19 residues. The CDR3 bases are TGTGCCAGCAGCACTCCCGAGACAGGGGGCGAGGGAACTAATGAAAAACTGTTTTTT. Translating it yields CASSTPETGGEGTNEKLFF. Drawing the rest from reference TRBV9 and TRBJ1-4, the complete variable domain is DSGVTQTPKHLITATGQRVTLRCSPRSGDLSVYWYQQSLDQGLQFLIQYYNGEERAKGNILERFSAQQFPDLHSELNLSSLELGDSALYFCASSTPETGGEGTNEKLFFGSGTQLSVL.

The chain links TRBV28 to TRBJ2-5, with no clear D. There are 12 residues in the CDR3. Trimming removed 4 bases from V and 4 bases from J, with 7 bases in between. Germline assignment: CDR1 MDHEN and CDR2 SYDVKM. CDR3 protein: CASSSNGETQYF. The CDR3 DNA reads TGTGCCAGCAGTTCCAACGGAGAGACCCAGTACTTC. The variable domain in full, completed from reference TRBV28 and TRBJ2-5, reads DVKVTQSSRYLVKRTGEKVFLECVQDMDHENMFWYRQDPGLGLRLIYFSYDVKMKEKGDIPEGYSVSREKKERFSLILESASTNQTSMYLCASSSNGETQYFGPGTRLLVL.

The sample holds a few counts of this clone. The gene calls are TRBV5-4 and TRBJ2-2; TRBD1 aligns across 9 bases. The ends lost 4 bases at V and 0 bases at J; junction bases unmatched: 7. The CDR3 totals 17 residues. Germline CDR1 SGHNT, CDR2 YYREEE (reference sequence). DNA for the CDR3: TGTGCCAGCAGCCCCCGGGGACAGGGTACGAACACCGGGGAGCTGTTTTTT. It yields the protein CASSPRGQGTNTGELFF. Variable domain in full (rest from reference TRBV5-4 and TRBJ2-2): ETGVTQSPTHLIKTRGQQVTLRCSSQSGHNTVSWYQQALGQGPQFIFQYYREEENGRGNFPPRFSGLQFPNYSSELNVNALELDDSALYLCASSPRGQGTNTGELFFGEGSRLTVL.

A single count supports this clone. Written as DNA, the CDR3 is TGTGCCAGCAGTTTATCCTTCTTATCTTTCTCCTATAATTCACCCCTCCACTTT. This translates into CASSLSFLSFSYNSPLHF. V gene TRBV27 combines with J gene TRBJ1-6; D is uncertain. The ends were cut back, 0 bases at V and 0 bases at J, with 12 bases in the middle. CDR3 length: 18 residues. Germline V CDR1 and CDR2: MNHEY, SMNVEV (reference sequence).

V gene TRBV5-1 combines with J gene TRBJ1-5, with a weak D call TRBD1 (5 bases). Trimming stripped 0 bases from V and 5 bases from J, with 6 bases between. CDR3 size: 13 residues. Germline values: CDR1 SGHRS, CDR2 YFSETQ. The CDR3 reads CASSLGRDQPQHF. The CDR3 nucleotides are TGCGCCAGCAGCTTGGGCAGGGATCAGCCCCAGCATTTT.

This chain joins TRBV6-1 and TRBJ1-4, with 9 bases matching TRBD1. This CDR3 has 14 amino acids. The germline gives CDR1 MNHNS, CDR2 SASEGT. The V segment lost 6 bases and the J segment 5 bases; nucleotides outside the gene matches: 4. The CDR3 DNA is TGTGCCAGCAGCGAGGGGACAGGGAATGAAAAACTGTTTTTT. Translated, it gives CASSEGTGNEKLFF.

This chain connects TRBV10-3 to TRBJ1-2; TRBD1 is a possible D gene (6 bases). Trimming removed 4 bases at V and 8 bases at J, with 14 bases between. Germline-derived CDR1 and CDR2 are ENHRY and SYGVKD. The CDR3 is 13 residues long. The CDR3 sequence: CAISATGSQGYTF. The CDR3 DNA sequence: TGTGCCATCAGTGCTACAGGGTCCCAGGGCTACACCTTC.

V gene TRBV28 combines with J gene TRBJ1-6, with no clear D. The CDR3 totals 18 residues. The germline CDR1 and CDR2 sequences are MDHEN and SYDVKM. V shed 1 base and J shed 0 bases, with 13 bases lying between them. The CDR3 coding sequence is TGTGCCAGCAGTTTATATTTCGGGGATAGCTCCTATAATTCACCCCTCCACTTT. It is translated as CASSLYFGDSSYNSPLHF.

The V gene is TRBV27, the J gene TRBJ2-1; D remains unclear. CDR1 and CDR2 (germline): MNHEY, SMNVEV (reference sequence). The CDR3 length is 15 residues. V was pared by 8 bases and J by 0 bases, with 14 bases between. The CDR3 here is CASSQAISSYNEQFF. The CDR3 DNA follows: TGTGCCAGCTCGCAGGCCATAAGCTCCTACAATGAGCAGTTCTTC.

The chain is built from TRBV25-1 and TRBJ1-1; D not resolved. There are 12 residues in the CDR3. The germline V gene has CDR1 MGHDK and CDR2 SYGVNS. Deletions cut 2 bases from V and 11 bases from J, with 12 bases between. The CDR3 region is CASSEGIGGAFF. The DNA for the CDR3 is TGTGCCAGCAGTGAAGGAATCGGCGGGGCTTTCTTT. The full variable domain, rest sourced from reference TRBV25-1 and TRBJ1-1, is EADIYQTPRYLVIGTGKKITLECSQTMGHDKMYWYQQDPGMELHLIHYSYGVNSTEKGDLSSESTVSRIRTEHFPLTLESARPSHTSQYLCASSEGIGGAFFGQGTRLTVV.

The chain joins TRBV6-5 to TRBJ2-2; D is undetermined. V dropped 4 bases and J dropped 4 bases, with 13 bases sitting between them. The CDR3 totals 15 residues. Germline CDR1 reads MNHEY; CDR2 reads SVGAGI. In DNA, the CDR3 is TGTGCCAGCAGTTTTTCCGACATTGGCACCGGGGAGCTGTTTTTT. This codes for CASSFSDIGTGELFF.

The CDR3 region has the DNA TGTGCCAGCAGCCAAAGGACGGGACAACGACTGAGAGGGGCCAACGTCCTGACTTTC. Protein sequence: CASSQRTGQRLRGANVLTF. The chain links TRBV7-9 to TRBJ2-6; TRBD1 is a possible D gene (6 bases). Germline CDR1 reads SEHNR; CDR2 reads FQNEAQ (reference sequence). V was cut by 5 bases and J by 4 bases, with 24 bases left in between. There are 19 residues in the CDR3.

The gene calls are TRBV9 and TRBJ2-3, with 8 nucleotides matching TRBD2. The J segment lost 2 bases and the V segment lost 4 bases, leaving 9 bases of the junction unmatched. This CDR3 spans 16 amino acids. Germline CDR1 reads SGDLS; CDR2 reads YYNGEE. This CDR3 reads CASSPPGGRDTDTQYF. The CDR3 coding sequence is TGTGCCAGCAGCCCCCCGGGGGGGCGGGACACAGATACGCAGTATTTT.

V and J are TRBV11-2 and TRBJ2-2; no definite D call. CDR3 size: 15 residues. Germline V gene data show CDR1 as SGHAT and CDR2 as FQNNGV. The V end lost 5 bases, the J end lost 9 bases, and 19 bases lay between the germline ends. The CDR3 sequence: CASSLPRSAARELFF. CDR3 DNA: TGTGCCAGCAGCCTTCCCCGGTCCGCGGCCCGGGAGCTGTTTTTT.

The chain has TRBV2 and TRBJ1-5, with unresolved D. The CDR3 runs 13 residues. Germline CDR1 reads SNHLY; CDR2 reads FYNNEI. V lost 5 bases to trimming and J lost 0 bases, with 5 bases between them. DNA for the CDR3: TGTGCCAGCAGTAGCTTTAGCAATCAGCCCCAGCATTTT. This gives the protein CASSSFSNQPQHF.

This clone appeared a few times. This chain uses TRBV6-1 with TRBJ2-7, with D perhaps matching TRBD1 (5 bases). Germline loops: CDR1 MNHNS, CDR2 SASEGT. V lost 0 bases to trimming and J lost 2 bases, with 14 bases between them. The CDR3 length is 16 residues. CDR3 amino acids: CASSEARPGHPYEQYF. CDR3 nucleotide sequence: TGTGCCAGCAGTGAAGCGCGCCCAGGACATCCCTACGAGCAGTACTTC.

The V gene is TRBV18, the J gene TRBJ1-2; D perhaps matches TRBD1 (5 bases). Germline V lookup: CDR1 KGHSH, CDR2 LQKENI. V gave up 3 bases and J gave up 4 bases, with 12 bases separating them. CDR3 length: 14 residues. For the CDR3, the DNA is TGTGCCAGCTCACCTCCCGGGACTATCTATGGCTACACCTTC. It yields the protein CASSPPGTIYGYTF.

The rearrangement uses TRBV2 and TRBJ1-5; D perhaps matches TRBD1 (6 bases). This CDR3 has 17 residues. The V end was cut by 4 bases, the J end by 6 bases, with 22 bases between. Per germline, CDR1 SNHLY and CDR2 FYNNEI. Written as DNA, the CDR3 is TGTGCCAGCAGTGTCTTGGACACAGGGAGGGCGCGTCAGCCCCAGCATTTT. It translates to CASSVLDTGRARQPQHF.

CDR3 in DNA: TGTGCCAGCAGTTTAATCACTAGCGGGGCCACAGATACGCAGTATTTT. Its translation is CASSLITSGATDTQYF. The chain couples TRBV27 to TRBJ2-3; 10 bases map to TRBD2. J gave up 2 bases and V 2 bases, and 4 bases lay outside the gene matches. The CDR3 length is 16 residues. CDR1 and CDR2 (germline): MNHEY, SMNVEV (reference sequence).

The V and J genes are TRBV19 and TRBJ1-3, with 7 nucleotides matching TRBD1. Trimming cost V 6 bases and J 0 bases; bases outside gene matches: 17. The germline CDR1 and CDR2 sequences are LNHDA and SQIVND (reference sequence). The CDR3 is 19 amino acids. CDR3 loop: CASSLNLVQGDFSGNTIYF. The CDR3 coding sequence is TGTGCCAGTAGCTTAAACCTGGTGCAGGGGGATTTCTCTGGAAACACCATATATTTT.

This chain connects TRBV5-4 to TRBJ2-7, with D maybe TRBD1 (6 bases). The CDR3 sequence is 15 residues long. Trimming left V 3 bases short and J 2 bases short, with 15 bases between. Germline CDR1 and CDR2: SGHNT and YYREEE (reference sequence). The CDR3 DNA sequence: TGTGCCAGCAGCTCGCCCGGGACACAGACCTACGAGCAGTACTTC. This codes for CASSSPGTQTYEQYF.

The rearrangement links TRBV6-1 to TRBJ2-1; TRBD2 matches at 12 bases. V shed 4 bases and J 10 bases; nucleotides not matched to a gene: 11. The CDR3 is 16 residues long. Germline lookup yields CDR1 MNHNS and CDR2 SASEGT. The CDR3 spells CASSVNPTSGSGEQFF. CDR3 DNA sequence: TGTGCCAGCAGTGTGAACCCGACTAGCGGGAGTGGGGAGCAGTTCTTC.

The chain joins TRBV14 to TRBJ2-7; 8 bases agree with TRBD2. The CDR3 is 16 amino acids. Germline assignment: CDR1 SGHDN and CDR2 FVKESK. V lost 1 base, J lost 4 bases, and 9 bases stayed unmatched. DNA of the CDR3: TGTGCCAGCAGCCAAGCCCAGCTAGCGGGCGGTTACGAGCAGTACTTC. Protein: CASSQAQLAGGYEQYF.

The J gene is TRBJ1-4, the V gene TRBV2; 9 bases align to TRBD1. The CDR3 loop spans 14 amino acids. Trimming at V came to 6 bases and at J to 8 bases, leaving 7 bases not matched to a gene. The germline gives CDR1 SNHLY, CDR2 FYNNEI. The CDR3 reads CASSQQGAWEKLFF. The CDR3 nucleotides read TGTGCCAGCAGCCAACAGGGGGCATGGGAAAAACTGTTTTTT.

The V and J genes are TRBV27 and TRBJ2-7, with TRBD2 matching 7 bases. This CDR3 has 15 amino acids. J gave up 4 bases and V 8 bases, and 14 bases lay outside the gene matches. Germline V gene data show CDR1 as MNHEY and CDR2 as SMNVEV (reference sequence). The CDR3 spells CASQSWGEGQYEQYF. Here the CDR3 DNA reads TGTGCCAGCCAGAGCTGGGGGGAGGGCCAATACGAGCAGTACTTC.

The chain employs TRBV29-1 and TRBJ2-7, with 7 bases fitting TRBD1. Per germline, CDR1 SQVTM and CDR2 ANQGSEA. This CDR3 comprises 14 residues. J was trimmed by 3 bases and V by 4 bases; bases with no gene match: 9. The CDR3 region is CSVGMGQHHYEQYF. Here the CDR3 DNA reads TGCAGCGTTGGCATGGGACAGCATCACTACGAGCAGTACTTC.

The rearrangement uses TRBV5-1 and TRBJ2-7, with D perhaps TRBD2 (6 bases). Germline CDR1 reads SGHRS; CDR2 reads YFSETQ. Between the trimmed V and J ends, which lost 0 bases and 1 base, there was a span of 14 bases. The CDR3 runs 16 residues. The CDR3 DNA reads TGCGCCAGCAGCTTGGGACCGGGAGAGGGGTCCTACGAGCAGTACTTC. This codes for CASSLGPGEGSYEQYF. Supplemented by reference TRBV5-1 and TRBJ2-7, the full variable domain reads KAGVTQTPRYLIKTRGQQVTLSCSPISGHRSVSWYQQTPGQGLQFLFEYFSETQRNKGNFPGRFSGRQFSNSRSEMNVSTLELGDSALYLCASSLGPGEGSYEQYFGPGTRLTVT.